This T cell receptor beta chain was sequenced in a study of shared clonotypes between healthy human individuals. As concerns this clone: Antigen: not known.

The naive CD8 fraction comprised CD45RO-negative cells positively selected for CCR7 and excluded terminally differentiated effector memory CD45RA+ cells. Healthy HIV-negative adults with no recent acute infections or vaccinations were recruited as donors. Using immunoSEQ multiplex PCR, the repertoire was profiled, and TCRdb retains in-frame clones only, with some absent. The sample lists about 750,000 clones; approximately 92% were seen once. The CDR3 loop spans 12 amino acids. The V gene's germline CDR1 is MNHEY and CDR2 SVGAGI. V was pared by 8 bases and J by 5 bases, with 6 bases of the junction left unmatched. Study-level results: Shared clonotypes: about 4.6% naive CD4, under 4% naive CD8, roughly 2.2% memory CD4, approximately 0.41% memory CD8.

The chain is built from TRBV6-5 and TRBJ2-7; 7 positions match TRBD2. The sequence came from a man aged 25-45 years in good health. Sequenced input: naive CD8+ T cells sorted from blood. CDR3 DNA: TGTGCCAGCCACGCGGGAGCGGACGAGCAGTACTTC. This translates into CASHAGADEQYF.